The subject of this entry is one TCR beta chain. The data are from a study of technical replicates of blood from several donors. The CDR3 has 11 amino acids. Per the germline V gene, CDR1 is SSHAT and CDR2 is FNYEAQ (reference sequence). Generated by immunoSEQ multiplex PCR, the TCRdb table keeps only in-frame clones and is missing some. Of roughly 69,000 clones in the sample, nearly 98% were seen once. V gene TRBV7-7 combines with J gene TRBJ2-7, with D possibly TRBD2 on 5 matching bases. The receptor's source is a human donor in good health. Material for sequencing was T cells isolated from PBMCs. The CDR3 sequence: CATVEGNEQYF. The CDR3 nucleotides are TGTGCTACAGTAGAGGGCAACGAGCAGTACTTC.